This T cell receptor beta chain originates from a study of identical twins. General observations from the study: Analyses of zero insertions could be partly confounded by invariant MAIT and iNKT cells. The study found weaker excess twin sharing in beta out-of-frame sequences. A cross-sectional statistical analysis, not follow-up of the same donors, supported the conclusions.

CDR1 is MNHEY, CDR2 SMNVEV, per germline (reference sequence). The junction had 6 bases not matched to a gene; V was cut back by 5 bases and J by 3 bases. This CDR3 comprises 14 residues. There are a few counts of this clonotype. Its antigen remains unknown. All donors comprised healthy Caucasians. TCRdb reprocessed the 5' RACE reads with MiXCR, giving one entry per CDR3 protein. The sample holds about 530,000 distinct CDR3 sequences, under 25% seen once. Separately, the same data were catalogued under a study of yellow fever vaccine responses in identical twins.

The clonotype originates from a woman between 18 and 29 years old in good health. Sample: CD4+ T cells sorted from blood. The rearrangement joins TRBV27 to TRBJ2-7, with TRBD1 identical over 8 bases. The CDR3 nucleotides are TGTGCCAGCAGTCCGACAGGGGCGAACTACGAGCAGTACTTC. Its translation is CASSPTGANYEQYF.